Only a few counts were recorded for the clone carrying this TCR beta chain. Here immunoSEQ multiplex PCR was the method, and the copy in TCRdb shows in-frame clones only, minus some. The table records about 1.1 million clones, around three quarters of them present only once. The data derive from a study of shared clonotypes between healthy human individuals. Trimming took off 5 bases at V and 7 bases at J, with 14 bases between the two ends. The CDR3 spans 13 residues. Germline lookup yields CDR1 SNHLY and CDR2 FYNNEI. This TCR was sampled from a man aged 18 to 29 in good health. Some clones in this sample may be carry-over from other donors' samples. The chain uses TRBV2 and TRBJ1-2; perhaps TRBD1 as D (6 bases). The specimen was memory CD4+ T cells from PBMCs. Subset defined: CD45RA-negative fraction. This CDR3 reads CASSIWGRGGYTF. The CDR3, as DNA: TGTGCCAGCAGTATTTGGGGGCGGGGTGGCTACACCTTC.